The clone carrying this TCR beta chain showed up just a few times. Antigen specificity is unknown. There are 14 residues in the CDR3. V was pared by 4 bases and J by 5 bases, with 5 bases of the junction left unmatched. Germline CDR1 is MNHNS and CDR2 is SASEGT. The second PCR ran about 6 to 12 cycles with a sample-barcoded 5' primer and J-beta primers. Using its own MiXCR run on the 5' RACE reads, TCRdb lists one record per CDR3 protein. This table has around 850,000 distinct CDR3 sequences, about 37% appearing once. This specimen comes from a study of blood T cells in healthy people across ages. The draw of peripheral blood yielded approximately 10 milliliters from each donor. The study's findings and limits: Age advanced and TCR beta diversity per million T cells fell, roughly linearly.

The sequence derives from a man aged 18 to 30 in good health. The rearrangement links TRBV6-1 to TRBJ2-1, with 7 bases aligning to TRBD2. The specimen was blood. The CDR3 nucleotides are TGTGCCAGCAGTGCCCGACGGGGGGACAATGAGCAGTTCTTC. Amino acid sequence: CASSARRGDNEQFF.